These T cell receptor beta chains were read from a single sample in a study of blood T cell repertoires in COVID-19. Measured with immunoSEQ multiplex PCR; TCRdb has only the in-frame clones, and not every one. The sample yields 240,000 or so clones, roughly 86% seen once. Sample: peripheral blood. The receptor set was obtained from a woman between 25 and 40 years old who had recovered from COVID-19. Both conserved end residues are trimmed from each CDR3. Fields, in order: J gene, V gene, CDR3 protein.

j_gene: TRBJ2-1
v_gene: TRBV5-1
CDR3aa: ASSAGPDRGLSYNEQF

j_gene: TRBJ2-7
v_gene: TRBV11-2
CDR3aa: ASSLPGTYEQY

j_gene: TRBJ2-1
v_gene: TRBV5-4
CDR3aa: ASSSAGQGRGEQF

j_gene: TRBJ2-1
v_gene: TRBV2
CDR3aa: ASSTWGLAGGGGEQF

j_gene: TRBJ1-1
v_gene: TRBV2
CDR3aa: ASSGQGGNTEAF

j_gene: TRBJ2-5
v_gene: TRBV5-4
CDR3aa: ASTSGGPQETQY

j_gene: TRBJ1-4
v_gene: TRBV19
CDR3aa: ASSTDRGREKLF

j_gene: TRBJ1-6
v_gene: TRBV11-2
CDR3aa: ASSSQTGLSPLH

j_gene: TRBJ1-2
v_gene: TRBV11-2
CDR3aa: ASSSDRGYGYT

j_gene: TRBJ1-5
v_gene: TRBV5-1
CDR3aa: ASSLEGRKDQPQH

j_gene: TRBJ2-7
v_gene: TRBV7-2
CDR3aa: ASSPIQGPKVYEQY

j_gene: TRBJ2-5
v_gene: TRBV5-1
CDR3aa: ASSLEQGGETQY

j_gene: TRBJ2-1
v_gene: TRBV23-1
CDR3aa: ALKAGQGNNEQF

j_gene: TRBJ2-3
v_gene: TRBV4-3
CDR3aa: ASSQDPSGGTGTDTQY

j_gene: TRBJ1-4
v_gene: TRBV15
CDR3aa: ATSRGGPEKLF

j_gene: TRBJ1-6
v_gene: TRBV7-6
CDR3aa: ASSNIRGSYSYNSPLH

j_gene: TRBJ1-6
v_gene: TRBV11-1
CDR3aa: ASSRQGANSPLH

j_gene: TRBJ1-1
v_gene: TRBV19
CDR3aa: ASSIGGQGNTEAF

j_gene: TRBJ2-3
v_gene: TRBV7-2
CDR3aa: ASSFYSRTSWADTQY

j_gene: TRBJ2-1
v_gene: TRBV21-1
CDR3aa: ASSKPSVPGQGTYNEQF

j_gene: TRBJ1-4
v_gene: TRBV6-5
CDR3aa: ASSYGGPDWELF

j_gene: TRBJ2-7
v_gene: TRBV11-2
CDR3aa: ASSLGSAGRYEQY